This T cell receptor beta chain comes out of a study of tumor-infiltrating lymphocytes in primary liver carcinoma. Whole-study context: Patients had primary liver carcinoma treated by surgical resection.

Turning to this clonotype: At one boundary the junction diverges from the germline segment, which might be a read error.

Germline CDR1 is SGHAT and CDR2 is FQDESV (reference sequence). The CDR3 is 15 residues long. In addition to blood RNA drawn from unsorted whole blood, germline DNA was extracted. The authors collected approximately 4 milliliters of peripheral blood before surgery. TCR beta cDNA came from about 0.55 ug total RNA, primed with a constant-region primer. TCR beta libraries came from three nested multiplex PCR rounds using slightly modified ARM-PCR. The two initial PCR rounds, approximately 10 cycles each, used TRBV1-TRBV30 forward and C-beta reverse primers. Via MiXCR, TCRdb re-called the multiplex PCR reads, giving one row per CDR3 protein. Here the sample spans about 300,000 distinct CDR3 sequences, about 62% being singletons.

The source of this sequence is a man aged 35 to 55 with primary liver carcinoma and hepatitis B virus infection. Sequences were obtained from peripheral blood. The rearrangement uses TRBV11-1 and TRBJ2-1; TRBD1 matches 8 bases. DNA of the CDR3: TGCGCCAGCAGCTCCAGGACAGGGACCTACGAAGAGCAGTTATTC. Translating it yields CASSSRTGTYEEQLF.